The TCR beta chain described here comes from a study of long-term antiretroviral therapy in people with HIV. At the survey level, the v3.0 immunoSEQ assay was run. Only in-frame clones appear in the TCRdb table, and some are missing; sequencing was by immunoSEQ multiplex PCR. The sample contains 20,000 to 30,000 clones, approximately 86% of which appear only once. This specimen consisted of unsorted PBMCs, obtained 1.8 years before starting antiretroviral therapy. The clonotype comes from a man between 50 and 59 years old with HIV.

CDR3 in DNA: TGTGCCAGCAGCTTACAGGGTTCTTTCCCAGCTTTCTTT. It encodes CASSLQGSFPAFF. This chain connects TRBV7-2 to TRBJ1-1; tentative D call: TRBD1 (5 bases). The germline gives CDR1 SGHTA, CDR2 FQGNSA. Trimming took 2 bases from V and 10 from J, leaving 14 bases between them. The CDR3 is 13 residues long.